These T cell receptor beta chains were read from a single sample in a study of T cell responses to AZD1222 COVID-19 vaccine. Assay: immunoSEQ multiplex PCR; the TCRdb copy retains only in-frame clones and omits some. The sample has under 200,000 clones; around 94% are singletons. The starting material was peripheral blood, obtained on day 0 of AZD1222 vaccination. These receptors were collected from an adult in good health. The CDR3 runs from the conserved cysteine through the conserved F or W. D genes are given only for firm matches. Expanded clones are given a class, and other clones once, few, many or no size at all.

abundance | j_gene | v_gene | len | d_gene | CDR3nt | CDR3aa
- | TRBJ1-2 | TRBV7-9 | 13 | - | TGTGCCAGCAGCCACCCAGAGGGTTTCGGCTACACCTTC | CASSHPEGFGYTF
- | TRBJ1-1 | TRBV10-3 | 16 | TRBD1 | TGTGCCATCAGGGATACCAGTTACAGGGGGAACACTGAAGCTTTCTTT | CAIRDTSYRGNTEAFF
- | TRBJ1-5 | TRBV2 | 17 | - | TGTGCCAGCAGCCGCGAGGCGGCAGTCCGTGGCAATCAGCCCCAGCATTTT | CASSREAAVRGNQPQHF
- | TRBJ2-5 | TRBV3-1/TRBV3-2 | 13 | - | TGTGCCAGCAGCCCCTCACCTCGTGAGACCCAGTACTTC | CASSPSPRETQYF
- | TRBJ1-2 | TRBV23-1 | 14 | - | TGCGCCAGCAGTCAATCTCCGGATCTCTATGGCTACACCTTC | CASSQSPDLYGYTF
- | TRBJ2-1 | TRBV3-1/TRBV3-2 | 13 | TRBD2 | TGTGCCAGCAGATCCACTAGCGGGAGGGAGCAGTTCTTC | CASRSTSGREQFF
- | TRBJ2-5 | TRBV24-1 | 14 | - | TGTGCCACCAGTGAGCAAGGGCTAGTAGAGACCCAGTACTTC | CATSEQGLVETQYF
- | TRBJ1-1 | TRBV19 | 12 | - | TGTGCCAGTAGTATCCGTAACACTGAAGCTTTCTTT | CASSIRNTEAFF
- | TRBJ2-7 | TRBV27 | 14 | TRBD1 | TGTGCCAGCAGCCCACAGGGGGTTAACAGGGAGCAGTACTTC | CASSPQGVNREQYF
few | TRBJ2-7 | TRBV6-5 | 15 | TRBD2 | TGTGCCAGCAGTAACCGGGAGGCGAGCTCCTACGAGCAGTACTTC | CASSNREASSYEQYF
- | TRBJ2-5 | TRBV2 | 13 | - | TGTGCCAGCAGTTTCACGTACCAAGAGACCCAGTACTTC | CASSFTYQETQYF
- | TRBJ1-1 | TRBV14 | 11 | - | TGTGCCAGCAGCCGGGACGGTGAAGCTTTCTTT | CASSRDGEAFF
- | TRBJ1-1 | TRBV18 | 13 | TRBD1 | TGTGCCAGCTCACCCCAGGGGGCTGGAATCGCTTTCTTT | CASSPQGAGIAFF